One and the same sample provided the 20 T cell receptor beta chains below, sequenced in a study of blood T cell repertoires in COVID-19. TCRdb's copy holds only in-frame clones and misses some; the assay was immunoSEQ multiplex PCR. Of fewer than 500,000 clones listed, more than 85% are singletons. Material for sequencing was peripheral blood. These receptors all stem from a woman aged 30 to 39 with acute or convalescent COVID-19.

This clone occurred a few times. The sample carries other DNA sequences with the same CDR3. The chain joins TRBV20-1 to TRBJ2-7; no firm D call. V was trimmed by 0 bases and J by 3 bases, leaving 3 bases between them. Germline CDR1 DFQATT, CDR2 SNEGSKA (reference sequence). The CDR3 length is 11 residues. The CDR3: CSARDSYEQYF. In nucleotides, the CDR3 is TGCAGTGCTAGAGACAGCTACGAGCAGTACTTC.

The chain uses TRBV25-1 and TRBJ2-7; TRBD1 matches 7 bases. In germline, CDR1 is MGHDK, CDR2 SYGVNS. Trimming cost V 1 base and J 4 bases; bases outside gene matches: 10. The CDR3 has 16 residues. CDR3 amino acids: CASSELRGTDIYEQYF. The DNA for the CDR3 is TGTGCCAGCAGTGAATTGAGGGGGACAGACATATACGAGCAGTACTTC.

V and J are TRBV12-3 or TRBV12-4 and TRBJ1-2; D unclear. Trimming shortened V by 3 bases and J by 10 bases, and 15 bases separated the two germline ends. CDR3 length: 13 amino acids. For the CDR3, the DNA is TGTGCCAGCAGTTTCGTTTTCCAGAATGCCTACACCTTC. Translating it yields CASSFVFQNAYTF.

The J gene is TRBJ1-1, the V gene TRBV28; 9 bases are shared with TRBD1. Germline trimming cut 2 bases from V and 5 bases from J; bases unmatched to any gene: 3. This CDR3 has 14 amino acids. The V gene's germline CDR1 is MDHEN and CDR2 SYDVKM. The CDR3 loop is CASSLRDRVTEAFF. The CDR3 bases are TGTGCCAGCAGTTTAAGGGACAGGGTGACTGAAGCTTTCTTT.

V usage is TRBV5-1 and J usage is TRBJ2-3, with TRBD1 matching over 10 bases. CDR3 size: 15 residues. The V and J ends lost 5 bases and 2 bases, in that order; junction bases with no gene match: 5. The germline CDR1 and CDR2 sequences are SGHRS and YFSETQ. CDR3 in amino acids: CASRTGTGVTDTQYF. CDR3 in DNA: TGCGCCAGCAGAACCGGGACAGGGGTCACAGATACGCAGTATTTT.

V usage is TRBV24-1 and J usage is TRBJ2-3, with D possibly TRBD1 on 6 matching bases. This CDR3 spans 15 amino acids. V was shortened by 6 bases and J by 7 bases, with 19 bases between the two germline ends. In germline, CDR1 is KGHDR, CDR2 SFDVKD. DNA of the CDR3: TGTGCCACCAGTCCCACCGAACAGGGAATGAATACGCAGTATTTT. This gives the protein CATSPTEQGMNTQYF.

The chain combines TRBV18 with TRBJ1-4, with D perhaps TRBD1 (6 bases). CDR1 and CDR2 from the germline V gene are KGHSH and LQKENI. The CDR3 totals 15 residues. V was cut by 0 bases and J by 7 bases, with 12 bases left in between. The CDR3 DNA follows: TGTGCCAGCTCACCACCGTCAGGGGATAGTGAAAAACTGTTTTTT. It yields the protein CASSPPSGDSEKLFF.

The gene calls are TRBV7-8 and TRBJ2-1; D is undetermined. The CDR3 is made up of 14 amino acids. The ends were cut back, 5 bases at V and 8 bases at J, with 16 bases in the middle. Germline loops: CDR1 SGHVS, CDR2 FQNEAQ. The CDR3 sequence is CASSPVLIRDEQFF. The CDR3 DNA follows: TGTGCCAGCAGCCCGGTTCTGATACGCGATGAGCAGTTCTTC.

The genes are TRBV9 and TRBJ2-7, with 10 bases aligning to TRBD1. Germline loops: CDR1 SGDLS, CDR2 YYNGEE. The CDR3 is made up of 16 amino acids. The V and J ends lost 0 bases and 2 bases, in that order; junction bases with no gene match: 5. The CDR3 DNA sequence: TGTGCCAGCAGCGTAGAAGGGACAGGGGAAACCTACGAGCAGTACTTC. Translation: CASSVEGTGETYEQYF. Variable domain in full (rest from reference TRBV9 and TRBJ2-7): DSGVTQTPKHLITATGQRVTLRCSPRSGDLSVYWYQQSLDQGLQFLIQYYNGEERAKGNILERFSAQQFPDLHSELNLSSLELGDSALYFCASSVEGTGETYEQYFGPGTRLTVT.

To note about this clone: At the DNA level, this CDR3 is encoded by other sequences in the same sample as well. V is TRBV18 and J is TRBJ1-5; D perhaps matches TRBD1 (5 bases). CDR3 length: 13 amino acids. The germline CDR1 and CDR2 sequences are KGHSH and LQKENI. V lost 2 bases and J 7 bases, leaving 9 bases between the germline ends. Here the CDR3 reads CASSPGGGQPQHF. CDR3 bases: TGTGCCAGCTCACCAGGTGGGGGGCAGCCCCAGCATTTT.

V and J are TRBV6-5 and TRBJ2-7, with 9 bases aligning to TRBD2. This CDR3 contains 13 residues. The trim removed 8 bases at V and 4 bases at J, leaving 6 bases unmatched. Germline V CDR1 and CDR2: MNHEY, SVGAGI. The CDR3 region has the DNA TGTGCCAGCCGGGGCGGGGGGGTTTACGAGCAGTACTTC. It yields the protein CASRGGGVYEQYF.

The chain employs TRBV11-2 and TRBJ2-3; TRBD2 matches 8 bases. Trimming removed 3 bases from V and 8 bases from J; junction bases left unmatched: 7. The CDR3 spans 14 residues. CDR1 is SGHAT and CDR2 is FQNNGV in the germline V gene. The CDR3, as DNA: TGTGCCAGCAGCTTCCCTGGGACTAGGAGTACGCAGTATTTT. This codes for CASSFPGTRSTQYF.

The CDR3 nucleotides are TGTGCCAGCTCACCACAATGCCAGGGGGCGCTTGAACGGGGTCACGAGCAGTACTTC. Protein: CASSPQCQGALERGHEQYF. V is TRBV18 and J is TRBJ2-7; 8 nucleotides agree with TRBD1. The CDR3 loop spans 19 amino acids. Losses at the gene ends were 1 base for V and 5 bases for J; bases not matched to a gene: 19. Germline values: CDR1 KGHSH, CDR2 LQKENI.

CDR3 bases: TGTGCCAAAGGACTAGCGGGGGCCGAGGGTACGCAGTATTTT. Translating it yields CAKGLAGAEGTQYF. J is TRBJ2-3 and V is TRBV27, with 13 bases identical to TRBD2. Trimming removed 10 bases from V and 8 bases from J; junction bases left unmatched: 9. The CDR3 loop spans 14 amino acids. Germline CDR1 is MNHEY and CDR2 is SMNVEV (reference sequence).

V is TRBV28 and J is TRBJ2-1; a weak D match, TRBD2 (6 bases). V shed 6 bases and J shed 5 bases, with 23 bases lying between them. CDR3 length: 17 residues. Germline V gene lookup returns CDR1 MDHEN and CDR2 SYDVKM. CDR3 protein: CASSQSLTSRRNNEQFF. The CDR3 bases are TGTGCCAGCAGCCAATCCCTAACTAGCAGAAGAAACAATGAGCAGTTCTTC.

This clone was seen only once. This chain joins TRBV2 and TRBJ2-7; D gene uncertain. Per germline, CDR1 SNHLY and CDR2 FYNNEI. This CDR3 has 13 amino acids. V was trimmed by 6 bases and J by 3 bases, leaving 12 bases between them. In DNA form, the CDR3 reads TGTGCCAGCAGGGTGGAGCTAAGCTACGAGCAGTACTTC. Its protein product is CASRVELSYEQYF.

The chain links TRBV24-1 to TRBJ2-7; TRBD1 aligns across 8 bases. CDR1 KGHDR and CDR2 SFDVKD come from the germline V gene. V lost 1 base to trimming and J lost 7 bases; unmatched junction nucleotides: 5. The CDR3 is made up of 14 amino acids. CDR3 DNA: TGTGCCACCAGTGATTTAACCGGGACAGGAGAGCAGTACTTC. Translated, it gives CATSDLTGTGEQYF.

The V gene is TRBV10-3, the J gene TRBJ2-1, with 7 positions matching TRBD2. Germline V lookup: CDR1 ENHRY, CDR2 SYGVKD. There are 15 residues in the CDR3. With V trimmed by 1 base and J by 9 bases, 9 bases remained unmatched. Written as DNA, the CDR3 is TGTGCCATCAGTGAGTTCACTAGCGATGGTGGTGAGCAGTTCTTC. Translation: CAISEFTSDGGEQFF.

DNA for the CDR3: TGCGCCAGCAGCCCGAGACGATACCAGACGGAGACTAACTATGGCTACACCTTC. Amino acid sequence: CASSPRRYQTETNYGYTF. The rearrangement uses TRBV5-1 and TRBJ1-2; D call uncertain. Germline CDR1 reads SGHRS; CDR2 reads YFSETQ. V lost 4 bases and J lost 0, with 22 bases in between. The length of the CDR3 is 18 residues.

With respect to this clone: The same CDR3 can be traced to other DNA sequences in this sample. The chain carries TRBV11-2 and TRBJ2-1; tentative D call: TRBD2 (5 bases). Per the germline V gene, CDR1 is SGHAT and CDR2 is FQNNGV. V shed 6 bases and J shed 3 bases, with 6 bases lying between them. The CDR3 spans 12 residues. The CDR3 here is CASSRGYNEQFF. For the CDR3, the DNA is TGTGCCAGCAGTCGGGGCTACAATGAGCAGTTCTTC.